The table lists the clone carrying this T cell receptor (beta chain) with many counts. This specimen comes from a study of neurological immune-mediated disorders. The CDR3 length is 13 residues. Deletions cut 3 bases from V and 7 bases from J, with 12 bases between. Germline-derived CDR1 and CDR2 are LGHDT and YNNKEL (reference sequence). One entry per CDR3 protein results from TCRdb running MiXCR on the 5' RACE reads. The sample holds tens of thousands of distinct CDR3 sequences, roughly 13% seen once. This receptor was obtained from a female donor in good health. Sample: PBMCs. V gene TRBV3-1 combines with J gene TRBJ1-1, with a tentative D call TRBD1 (5 bases). The CDR3 DNA sequence: TGTGCCAGCAGCCACCGGGACGAAGGTGAAGCTTTCTTT. It encodes CASSHRDEGEAFF. The whole variable domain, filled in from reference TRBV3-1 and TRBJ1-1, reads DTAVSQTPKYLVTQMGNDKSIKCEQNLGHDTMYWYKQDSKKFLKIMFSYNNKELIINETVPNRFSPKSPDKAHLNLHINSLELGDSAVYFCASSHRDEGEAFFGQGTRLTVV.